The entry that follows covers one T cell receptor (beta chain) sequence. What it recognizes is unknown. At one end, the junction sequence differs from germline, possibly due to a read error. Use of 60 Vbeta and 13 Jbeta primers characterized the PCR. The assay was immunoSEQ multiplex PCR, and TCRdb's table has in-frame clones only and misses some. The sample contains just under 250,000 clones, roughly 87% of which appear only once. The data are from a study of cytomegalovirus exposure and HLA in healthy donors. As for the study in general: Membership in the Caucasian-associated ancestry cluster was found for around four fifths of roughly 360 genotyped donors.

This CDR3 has 13 residues. Germline-derived CDR1 and CDR2 are SSHAT and FNYEAQ (reference sequence). Likely unrecorded immune exposures existed in these nominally healthy donors. The study's findings and limits: Sequence variants that were highly shared formed a cluster that was likely a sequencing artifact. There were some public TCRs occurring in many donors, but most TCR sequences were rare.

The chain joins TRBV7-7 to TRBJ2-1; weak D call: TRBD2 (6 bases). The sample taken for sequencing was PBMCs. This clonotype was sampled from a woman aged 40 to 50 in good health and CMV-seropositive. The DNA of the CDR3 is TGTGCTAGCAGCTTAGACCCGAGCGGGTCACAGTTCTTC. Translating gives CASSLDPSGSQFF. The full variable domain, with the rest looked up from reference TRBV7-7 and TRBJ2-1, is GAGVSQSPRYKVTKRGQDVTLRCDPISSHATLYWYQQALGQGPEFLTYFNYEAQPDKSGLPSDRFSAERPEGSISTLTIQRTEQRDSAMYRCASSLDPSGSQFFGPGTRLTVL.